This T cell receptor (beta chain) is from a study of CD8 T cells in ankylosing spondylitis. A single record per CDR3 protein comes from TCRdb applying MiXCR to the 5' RACE reads. Here the sample spans approximately 150,000 distinct CDR3 sequences, roughly 10% being singletons. This clonotype was seen ten or more times. Germline assignment: CDR1 SEHNR and CDR2 FQNEAQ (reference sequence). Unmatched junction bases numbered 6, after V lost 5 bases and J lost 1 base. The CDR3 has 16 residues. The chain couples TRBV7-9 to TRBJ2-7, with 12 bases fitting TRBD2. The receptor was isolated from a female donor with ankylosing spondylitis or in good health (not recorded which). Material: blood, either unsorted or a sorted T cell fraction (not recorded which). DNA of the CDR3: TGTGCCAGCAGCCCGAAGGGACTAGCGGGTTCCTACGAGCAGTACTTC. It encodes CASSPKGLAGSYEQYF. Supplemented by reference TRBV7-9 and TRBJ2-7, the full variable domain reads DTGVSQNPRHKITKRGQNVTFRCDPISEHNRLYWYRQTLGQGPEFLTYFQNEAQLEKSRLLSDRFSAERPKGSFSTLEIQRTEQGDSAMYLCASSPKGLAGSYEQYFGPGTRLTVT.